The present entry profiles one T cell receptor beta chain with its context. What it binds is unknown. V shed 3 bases, J shed 4 bases, and the junction held 5 bases outside the gene matches. Germline V gene sequence: CDR1 SGHRS, CDR2 YFSETQ. The CDR3 length is 15 residues. The entry originates in a study of CD8+CD57+ T cells in acquired aplastic anemia. The wider study: Sorted CD4+ plus CD8+ cells gave DNA averaging approximately 2.9 ug. Study-wide points: Levels of CD8+ Simpson's diversity were not significantly distinct in patients versus controls. Patients and controls turned out to have approximately 29 CD8+ CDR3 sequences in common.

It was patients with CD8+CD57+ cell expansion by flow cytometry who were chosen for sequencing. Every patient had severe acquired aplastic anemia. TCR beta VDJ and CDR3 were profiled, and genomic DNA was the template. MiXCR, applied by TCRdb to the reads, yields one record per CDR3 protein. Of about 150,000 distinct CDR3 sequences listed, 52% are singletons. The sequence came from a human donor with aplastic anemia. The sequenced material came from sorted CD4+, CD8+, or CD8+CD57+ T cells (not recorded which) from PBMCs. The chain is built from TRBV5-1 and TRBJ1-3, with TRBD1 matching 9 bases. CDR3 in amino acids: CASSSPGQGGNTIYF. The CDR3 DNA reads TGCGCCAGCAGCTCGCCGGGACAGGGCGGAAACACCATATATTTT.